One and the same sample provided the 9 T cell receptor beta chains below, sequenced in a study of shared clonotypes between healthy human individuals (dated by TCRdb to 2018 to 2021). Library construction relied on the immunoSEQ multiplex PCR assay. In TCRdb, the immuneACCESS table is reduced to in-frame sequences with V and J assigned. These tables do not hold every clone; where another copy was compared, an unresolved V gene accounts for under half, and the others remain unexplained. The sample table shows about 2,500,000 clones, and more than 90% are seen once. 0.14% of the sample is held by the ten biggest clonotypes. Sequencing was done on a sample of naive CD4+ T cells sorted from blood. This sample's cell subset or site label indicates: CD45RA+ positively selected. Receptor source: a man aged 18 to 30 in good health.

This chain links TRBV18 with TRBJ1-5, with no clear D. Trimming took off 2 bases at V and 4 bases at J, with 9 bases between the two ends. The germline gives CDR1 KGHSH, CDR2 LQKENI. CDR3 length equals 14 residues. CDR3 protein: CASSPNGKNQPQHF. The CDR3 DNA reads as TGTGCCAGCTCACCAAACGGTAAAAATCAGCCCCAGCATTTT.

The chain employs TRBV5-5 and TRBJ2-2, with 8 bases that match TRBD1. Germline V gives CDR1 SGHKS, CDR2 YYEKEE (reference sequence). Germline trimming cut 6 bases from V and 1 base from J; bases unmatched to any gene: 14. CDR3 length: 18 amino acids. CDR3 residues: CASTLGGFDRGNTGELFF. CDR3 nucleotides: TGTGCCAGCACCTTAGGTGGTTTCGACAGGGGGAACACCGGGGAGCTGTTTTTT.

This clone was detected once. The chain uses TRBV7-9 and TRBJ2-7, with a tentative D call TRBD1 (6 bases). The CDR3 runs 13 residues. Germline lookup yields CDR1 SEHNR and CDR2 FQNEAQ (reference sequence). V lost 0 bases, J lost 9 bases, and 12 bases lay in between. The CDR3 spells CASSLATGPPQYF. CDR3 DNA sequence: TGTGCCAGCAGCTTAGCTACAGGGCCGCCGCAGTACTTC.

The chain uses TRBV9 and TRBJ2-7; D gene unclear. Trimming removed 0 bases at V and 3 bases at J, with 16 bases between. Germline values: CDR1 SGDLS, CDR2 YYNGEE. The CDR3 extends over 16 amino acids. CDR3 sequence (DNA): TGTGCCAGCAGCGTAGGGGTGGGCGCGGACGACTACGAGCAGTACTTC. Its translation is CASSVGVGADDYEQYF.

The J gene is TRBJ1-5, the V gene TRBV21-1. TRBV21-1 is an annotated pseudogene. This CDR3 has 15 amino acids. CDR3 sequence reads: CASSIRLLSNQPQHF. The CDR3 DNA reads TGTGCCAGCAGCATCCGGCTTCTTAGCAATCAGCCCCAGCATTTT.

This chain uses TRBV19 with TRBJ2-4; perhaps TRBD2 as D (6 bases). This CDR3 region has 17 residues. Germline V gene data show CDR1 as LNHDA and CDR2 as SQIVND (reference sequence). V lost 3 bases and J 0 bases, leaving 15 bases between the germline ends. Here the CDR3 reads CASSIGGTRLAKNIQYF. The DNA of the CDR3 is TGTGCCAGTAGTATCGGGGGTACTAGGCTAGCCAAAAACATTCAGTACTTC.

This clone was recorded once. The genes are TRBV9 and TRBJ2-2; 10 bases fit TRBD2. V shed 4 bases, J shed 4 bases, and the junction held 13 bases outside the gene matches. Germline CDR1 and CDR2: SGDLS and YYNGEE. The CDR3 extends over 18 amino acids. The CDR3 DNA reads TGTGCCAGCAGCTCGGGGGGCCTAGCGGGAGCGGGCACCGGGGAGCTGTTTTTT. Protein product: CASSSGGLAGAGTGELFF.

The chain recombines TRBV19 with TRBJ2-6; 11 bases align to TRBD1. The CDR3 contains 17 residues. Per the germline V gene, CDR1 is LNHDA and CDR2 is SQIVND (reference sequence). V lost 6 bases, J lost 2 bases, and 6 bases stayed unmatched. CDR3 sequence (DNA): TGTGCCAGTAGAAAAGAGGGACAGGGGGCTGGGGCCAACGTCCTGACTTTC. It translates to CASRKEGQGAGANVLTF. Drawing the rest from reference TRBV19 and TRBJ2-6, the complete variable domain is DGGITQSPKYLFRKEGQNVTLSCEQNLNHDAMYWYRQDPGQGLRLIYYSQIVNDFQKGDIAEGYSVSREKKESFPLTVTSAQKNPTAFYLCASRKEGQGAGANVLTFGAGSRLTVL.

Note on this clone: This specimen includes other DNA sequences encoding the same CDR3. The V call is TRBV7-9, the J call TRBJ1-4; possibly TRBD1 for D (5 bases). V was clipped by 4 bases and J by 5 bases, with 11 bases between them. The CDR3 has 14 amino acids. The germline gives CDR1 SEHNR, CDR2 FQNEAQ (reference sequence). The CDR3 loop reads CASSWGTGNEKLFF. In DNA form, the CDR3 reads TGTGCCAGCAGCTGGGGGACCGGGAATGAAAAACTGTTTTTT. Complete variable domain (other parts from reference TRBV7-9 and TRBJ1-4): DTGVSQNPRHKITKRGQNVTFRCDPISEHNRLYWYRQTLGQGPEFLTYFQNEAQLEKSRLLSDRFSAERPKGSFSTLEIQRTEQGDSAMYLCASSWGTGNEKLFFGSGTQLSVL.